Listed below are T cell receptor beta chains from one sample, sequenced in a study of blood T cell repertoires in COVID-19. The protocol was immunoSEQ multiplex PCR, while the TCRdb copy is restricted to in-frame clones and leaves out a portion. The sample contains fewer than 350,000 clones, around 81% of which appear only once. Material for sequencing was peripheral blood. The receptors were sampled from a woman aged 60 to 75 with active or convalescent COVID-19. CDR3s include the opening cysteine and the closing phenylalanine or tryptophan. A D gene is named only where the DNA matches it firmly. Some rows mark clone size as missing; the rest say once, few, many or name a class of expanded clone.

d_gene | abundance | j_gene | v_gene | CDR3nt | CDR3aa
. | many | TRBJ2-1 | TRBV9 | TGTGCCAGCAGCGTAATCGGCGGGACTGGGACCAATGAGCAGTTCTTC | CASSVIGGTGTNEQFF
. | . | TRBJ1-1 | TRBV6-5 | TGTGCCAGTAGCCGGCTCATGAACACTGAAGCTTTCTTT | CASSRLMNTEAFF
TRBD2 | . | TRBJ2-1 | TRBV7-2 | TGTGCCAGCAGCTGGCCTACTAGCGGGGGTAGCTCCTACAATGAGCAGTTCTTC | CASSWPTSGGSSYNEQFF
TRBD1 | . | TRBJ1-4 | TRBV10-1 | TGCGCCAGCATCCAAGGGACAGCTAATGAAAAACTGTTTTTT | CASIQGTANEKLFF
. | . | TRBJ1-1 | TRBV10-3 | TGTGCCATCAGTCAAGCGGGGACTGAAGCTTTCTTT | CAISQAGTEAFF
TRBD1 | . | TRBJ2-2 | TRBV14 | TGTGCCAGCAGCCTCAGAGGGGACAGCTCGAACACCGGGGAGCTGTTTTTT | CASSLRGDSSNTGELFF
TRBD2 | . | TRBJ2-5 | TRBV19 | TGTGCCAGTAGTATCGATATAACTAGCGGGGCCCAAGAGACCCAGTACTTC | CASSIDITSGAQETQYF
. | . | TRBJ1-2 | TRBV2 | TGTGCCAGCCCAGAGCTAAGGGGCCGCCTCGGCTACACCTTC | CASPELRGRLGYTF
TRBD1 | . | TRBJ2-5 | TRBV5-4 | TGTGCCAGCAGCTCCGGACAGGGAGGACAAGAGACCCAGTACTTC | CASSSGQGGQETQYF
TRBD1 | . | TRBJ1-1 | TRBV20-1 | TGCAGTCCGATCAGGGGGACTGAAGCTTTCTTT | CSPIRGTEAFF
. | few | TRBJ2-7 | TRBV7-9 | TGTGCCAGCAGCTTAGCAGCCTCCTACGAGCAGTACTTC | CASSLAASYEQYF
TRBD1 | . | TRBJ2-3 | TRBV2 | TGTGCCAGCAGTGCGGACAGGGGGAGCACAGATACGCAGTATTTT | CASSADRGSTDTQYF
. | . | TRBJ2-3 | TRBV27 | TGTGCCAGCAGTTTAAACGGGATAAGCACAGATACGCAGTATTTT | CASSLNGISTDTQYF
. | . | TRBJ2-7 | TRBV18 | TGTGCCAGCTCACCGGACAGATCCTACGAGCAGTACTTC | CASSPDRSYEQYF
TRBD2 | . | TRBJ2-7 | TRBV20-1 | TGCAGTGCTGGGACTAGCCCCGAGCAGTACTTC | CSAGTSPEQYF
. | . | TRBJ1-1 | TRBV28 | TGTGCCAGCACCCCCCAAACTTACACTGAAGCTTTCTTT | CASTPQTYTEAFF